One sample yielded the 10 T cell receptor beta chains listed below, sequenced in a study of blood T cell repertoires in COVID-19. The method was immunoSEQ multiplex PCR; TCRdb's version includes in-frame clones alone and lacks a portion of them. Of 200,000 to 250,000 clones listed, 88% were seen once; the top ten hold around 3.6%. Source material: PBMCs or T cells enriched from blood (not recorded which). Receptor source: a woman younger than 45 who had been exposed to COVID-19.

This sequence joins TRBV7-8 and TRBJ2-7; D may be TRBD2 (6 bases). CDR3 length: 16 residues. Per the germline V gene, CDR1 is SGHVS and CDR2 is FQNEAQ. Deletions cut 1 base from V and 5 bases from J, with 18 bases between. The CDR3 loop reads CASSLGTIGGSHEQYF. As DNA, the CDR3 is TGTGCCAGCAGCTTAGGAACTATTGGGGGGTCCCACGAGCAGTACTTC.

V and J are TRBV11-1 and TRBJ2-3; 8 nucleotides align to TRBD1. The CDR3 sequence is 13 residues long. With V trimmed by 4 bases and J by 6 bases, 3 bases remained unmatched. CDR1 SGHAT and CDR2 FQDESV come from the germline V gene (reference sequence). Written as DNA, the CDR3 is TGTGCCAGCAGCTCGACAGGGGAGGATACGCAGTATTTT. It is translated as CASSSTGEDTQYF.

The V gene is TRBV28, the J gene TRBJ2-1, with 7 bases fitting TRBD2. Germline lookup yields CDR1 MDHEN and CDR2 SYDVKM. This CDR3 region has 15 residues. The J segment lost 0 bases and the V segment lost 6 bases, leaving 5 bases of the junction unmatched. CDR3 in DNA: TGTGCCAGCAGCCTCCTAGCGGACTCCTACAATGAGCAGTTCTTC. Its translation is CASSLLADSYNEQFF. Filled out from reference TRBV28 and TRBJ2-1, the complete variable domain reads DVKVTQSSRYLVKRTGEKVFLECVQDMDHENMFWYRQDPGLGLRLIYFSYDVKMKEKGDIPEGYSVSREKKERFSLILESASTNQTSMYLCASSLLADSYNEQFFGPGTRLTVL.

CDR3 sequence reads: CASSHNPRQGAVSNQPQHF. In DNA, the CDR3 is TGTGCCAGTAGCCATAACCCCCGACAGGGGGCCGTATCGAATCAGCCCCAGCATTTT. The chain uses TRBV19 and TRBJ1-5, with 10 bases lining up with TRBD1. Germline CDR1 and CDR2: LNHDA and SQIVND (reference sequence). The CDR3 is made up of 19 amino acids. The ends lost 6 bases at V and 4 bases at J; junction bases unmatched: 18. Based on the CDR3 plus reference TRBV19 and TRBJ1-5, the full variable domain is DGGITQSPKYLFRKEGQNVTLSCEQNLNHDAMYWYRQDPGQGLRLIYYSQIVNDFQKGDIAEGYSVSREKKESFPLTVTSAQKNPTAFYLCASSHNPRQGAVSNQPQHFGDGTRLSIL.

This sequence joins TRBV5-4 and TRBJ2-1, with D possibly matching TRBD2 (5 bases). The CDR3 has 15 amino acids. Germline V gives CDR1 SGHNT, CDR2 YYREEE (reference sequence). The V and J ends lost 5 bases and 0 bases respectively, with 12 bases between them. CDR3 nucleotide sequence: TGTGCCAGCAGGTCAAGCGGAAGCTCCTACAATGAGCAGTTCTTC. Protein sequence: CASRSSGSSYNEQFF.

This clone was counted only a few times. The V call is TRBV28, the J call TRBJ1-4, with D tentatively TRBD1 (6 bases). The length of the CDR3 is 14 residues. V lost 6 bases and J lost 7, with 15 bases in between. The germline gives CDR1 MDHEN, CDR2 SYDVKM. The CDR3 nucleotides are TGTGCCAGCAGCCTGGGGGCAGGGCTTGAAAAACTGTTTTTT. Amino acid sequence: CASSLGAGLEKLFF.

This clone rates as medium-sized. The genes are TRBV10-3 and TRBJ2-1, with D unclear. The length of the CDR3 is 12 residues. The V and J ends lost 3 bases and 2 bases respectively, with 2 bases between them. Germline V gene sequence: CDR1 ENHRY, CDR2 SYGVKD. This CDR3 reads CAISDTYNEQFF. The CDR3 coding sequence is TGTGCCATCAGTGACACCTACAATGAGCAGTTCTTC.

The rearrangement links TRBV11-3 to TRBJ2-3; 9 bases map to TRBD2. The ends lost 5 bases at V and 2 bases at J; junction bases unmatched: 8. Germline V gives CDR1 SGHNT, CDR2 YENEEA. CDR3 length: 16 amino acids. For the CDR3, the DNA is TGTGCCAGCAGCCCCTGGGGCGGGAGGGACACAGATACGCAGTATTTT. Its protein product is CASSPWGGRDTDTQYF.

This clone occurred a few times. This chain connects TRBV28 to TRBJ2-1, with 9 bases identical to TRBD2. The CDR3 loop spans 16 amino acids. With V trimmed by 5 bases and J by 3 bases, 8 bases remained unmatched. The germline gives CDR1 MDHEN, CDR2 SYDVKM. The CDR3 region has the DNA TGTGCCAGCAGTAAAACAGCGGGAGGAAACTACAATGAGCAGTTCTTC. Translated, it gives CASSKTAGGNYNEQFF. Full variable domain (missing parts from reference TRBV28 and TRBJ2-1): DVKVTQSSRYLVKRTGEKVFLECVQDMDHENMFWYRQDPGLGLRLIYFSYDVKMKEKGDIPEGYSVSREKKERFSLILESASTNQTSMYLCASSKTAGGNYNEQFFGPGTRLTVL.

This clone was detected once. V usage is TRBV28 and J usage is TRBJ2-7; D gene uncertain. The CDR3 contains 14 residues. Germline lookup yields CDR1 MDHEN and CDR2 SYDVKM. V was shortened by 2 bases and J by 0 bases, with 8 bases between the two germline ends. In DNA form, the CDR3 reads TGTGCCAGCAGTTTAGCCCCCAGCTCCTACGAGCAGTACTTC. This codes for CASSLAPSSYEQYF.